The T cell receptor beta chain described here comes from a study of cytotoxic CD8 clonotypes in ibrutinib-treated CLL. Study results and caveats: Different sampling times were used for sustained-remission and progressing patients.

The V end lost 7 bases, the J end lost 3 bases, and 14 bases lay between the germline ends. The length of the CDR3 is 14 residues. Germline V gene lookup returns CDR1 SNHLY and CDR2 FYNNEI. Extraction of approximately 2 micrograms of genomic DNA from cryopreserved PBMCs supplied material for TCR beta libraries. Points on this clone: Its matching antigen is unknown.

The planned depth of sequencing spanned 1 in 200,000 to 1 in 1 million T cells. Some clones are missing from TCRdb's copy, which holds only in-frame ones; the method was immunoSEQ multiplex PCR. The table includes tens of thousands of clones, roughly 85% detected once. This chain links TRBV2 with TRBJ2-3; D possibly matches TRBD1 or TRBD2 (5 bases each). The source of this sequence is a human donor with chronic lymphocytic leukemia. Sequences were derived from PBMCs, sampled after 24 months of ibrutinib treatment. The CDR3 loop is CASIRDPGTDTQYF. The CDR3 region has the DNA TGTGCCAGCATCCGGGACCCGGGGACAGATACGCAGTATTTT.